This T cell receptor beta chain was identified during a study of blood T cell repertoires in COVID-19. Turning to the study itself: Sources were T cells, B-cell-depleted T cells, or PBMCs; the material itself was cDNA or gDNA.

TCRdb's copy holds only in-frame clones and misses some; the assay was immunoSEQ multiplex PCR. The sample lists some 330,000 clones, about nine tenths occurring once. Participants spanned ages about 18 to 89 years and resided in over 20 US areas. Assignments of participants to cohorts depended upon their own reported clinical history. Per germline, CDR1 KGHDR and CDR2 SFDVKD. There are 17 residues in the CDR3. With V trimmed by 2 bases and J by 5 bases, 9 bases remained unmatched. This receptor was obtained from a man younger than 40 who had recovered from COVID-19. Sequencing used PBMCs or T cells enriched from blood (not recorded which). The rearrangement links TRBV24-1 to TRBJ2-1; 9 bases agree with TRBD1. The chain's CDR3 is CATSDWKGQGFDNEQFF. DNA of the CDR3: TGTGCCACCAGTGATTGGAAGGGACAGGGTTTCGACAATGAGCAGTTCTTC.